Included here is one T cell receptor beta chain sequence, with context. Assay: immunoSEQ multiplex PCR; the TCRdb copy retains only in-frame clones and omits some. The sample has under 65,000 clones, roughly 94% seen once. This sample stems from a study of T cell changes during pregnancy in multiple sclerosis. Germline CDR1 MNHNS, CDR2 SASEGT. The CDR3 consists of 15 residues. The junction had 5 bases not matched to a gene; V was cut back by 2 bases and J by 5 bases. V is TRBV6-1 and J is TRBJ2-7; TRBD1 matches 11 bases. The source of this sequence is a female donor with multiple sclerosis, enrolled in a pregnancy study. Here the sequenced sample was CD8+ T cells from peripheral blood mononuclear cells, taken after pregnancy. CDR3 in DNA: TGTGCCAGCAGTGAAATCGGGGACAGGGGGGACGAGCAGTACTTC. Amino acid sequence: CASSEIGDRGDEQYF.